Listed here is a single T cell receptor (beta chain). Its antigen is not known. The PCR ran on 60 Vbeta and 13 Jbeta primers. The table came from immunoSEQ multiplex PCR; TCRdb's copy has only in-frame clones and leaves some out. The sample comprises 140,000 to 150,000 clones, approximately 83% of which are singletons, and roughly 2% rests with the top ten. The data derive from a study of cytomegalovirus exposure and HLA in healthy donors. Across the whole study: Among the approximately 370 donors who were genotyped, 81% fell in the genetic ancestry cluster that is associated with self-reported Caucasian donors. Study-wide results and caveats: Some public TCRs appeared in many individuals, while most sequences were rare. By HLA locus, TCR association rates varied in a later analysis, with DRB1 showing the most and HLA-C the fewest. Analysis performed later found around 15,000 TCR beta sequences associated with HLA alleles at 0.05 false discovery rate.

This CDR3 contains 16 residues. From germline, CDR1 is SQVTM and CDR2 ANQGSEA. V lost 7 bases, J lost 6 bases, and 19 bases stayed unmatched. This chain connects TRBV29-1 to TRBJ1-1; 8 bases map to TRBD1. The source material was PBMCs. The receptor comes from a woman aged 40 to 50 in good health and CMV-seronegative. CDR3 loop: CSAAWVQGGWDAEAFF. As DNA, the CDR3 is TGCAGCGCCGCTTGGGTACAGGGGGGGTGGGACGCTGAAGCTTTCTTT.